The 28 T cell receptor beta chains listed next were all sequenced from one sample in a study of CD8 T cells in ankylosing spondylitis. From the 5' RACE reads, TCRdb called clonotypes with MiXCR, one entry per CDR3 protein. The sample carries around 180,000 distinct CDR3 sequences, 13% recorded once. The sequenced sample consisted of blood, either unsorted or a sorted T cell fraction (not recorded which). The source is a female donor with ankylosing spondylitis or in good health (not recorded which).

This clonotype showed up many times. This chain joins TRBV2 and TRBJ1-3; D not resolved. The CDR3 length is 13 residues. Germline CDR1 SNHLY, CDR2 FYNNEI. V was trimmed by 4 bases and J by 4 bases, leaving 8 bases between them. The DNA for the CDR3 is TGTGCCAGCAGTGGGTTTCTGGGAAACACCATATATTTT. It yields the protein CASSGFLGNTIYF.

A few counts support this clonotype. CDR3 protein: CAISEWTSGLGIETQYF. The CDR3 coding sequence is TGTGCCATCAGTGAGTGGACTAGCGGTCTTGGGATAGAGACCCAGTACTTC. The chain uses TRBV10-3 and TRBJ2-5; 10 nucleotides match TRBD2. The CDR3 loop spans 17 amino acids. The trim removed 1 base at V and 4 bases at J, leaving 9 bases unmatched. The germline CDR1 and CDR2 sequences are ENHRY and SYGVKD.

V usage is TRBV29-1 and J usage is TRBJ1-2; TRBD1 agrees at 10 bases. The V gene's germline CDR1 is SQVTM and CDR2 ANQGSEA. The junction had 1 base not matched to a gene; V was cut back by 7 bases and J by 5 bases. The CDR3 has 11 amino acids. For the CDR3, the DNA is TGCAGCGGACAGGGGGCGTATGGCTACACCTTC. This sequence encodes CSGQGAYGYTF.

This clonotype came up a few times. The rearrangement links TRBV29-1 to TRBJ1-5; tentatively, D is TRBD1 (6 bases). Germline CDR1 and CDR2: SQVTM and ANQGSEA. V was trimmed by 6 bases and J by 1 base, leaving 10 bases between them. The CDR3 loop spans 13 amino acids. CDR3 sequence (DNA): TGCAGCGTGGGGGGGGCGAGCAATCAGCCCCAGCATTTT. Protein product: CSVGGASNQPQHF.

The V gene is TRBV7-2, the J gene TRBJ2-5, with TRBD2 matching 10 bases. The CDR3 runs to 15 residues. Germline V gene lookup returns CDR1 SGHTA and CDR2 FQGNSA. Trimming at V came to 3 bases and at J to 5 bases, leaving 6 bases not matched to a gene. CDR3 in amino acids: CASSLLAGEMETQYF. The CDR3 nucleotides read TGTGCCAGCAGCTTGCTAGCGGGAGAGATGGAGACCCAGTACTTC.

This clonotype has a handful of counts. The rearrangement links TRBV5-1 to TRBJ2-5; a possible D gene is TRBD1 (6 bases). V gave up 4 bases and J gave up 2 bases, with 9 bases separating them. In germline, CDR1 is SGHRS, CDR2 YFSETQ. The length of the CDR3 is 13 residues. In DNA, the CDR3 is TGCGCCAGCAGCAGGACAGATCAAGAGACCCAGTACTTC. The encoded protein is CASSRTDQETQYF.

This clonotype has a handful of counts. The chain joins TRBV6-1 to TRBJ1-5; D possibly corresponds to TRBD1 (6 bases). Germline V gives CDR1 MNHNS, CDR2 SASEGT. This CDR3 contains 16 residues. Trimming cost V 3 bases and J 10 bases, with 22 bases left between them. This CDR3 reads CASSEGMGGRLGPQHF. The CDR3 nucleotides read TGTGCCAGCAGTGAGGGTATGGGGGGGCGCCTCGGACCCCAGCATTTT.

Ten or more counts support this clonotype. The chain carries TRBV7-3 and TRBJ2-3; a weak D match, TRBD1 (6 bases). The CDR3 extends over 13 amino acids. Germline V gene lookup returns CDR1 SGHTA and CDR2 FQGTGA. V was clipped by 5 bases and J by 3 bases, with 9 bases between them. CDR3 bases: TGTGCCAGCAGCATTACAGGGACAGATACGCAGTATTTT. Translation: CASSITGTDTQYF.

This clonotype was recorded a few times. The gene calls are TRBV20-1 and TRBJ2-7; 8 bases match TRBD2. Trimming at V came to 4 bases and at J to 3 bases, leaving 5 bases not matched to a gene. Per the germline V gene, CDR1 is DFQATT and CDR2 is SNEGSKA (reference sequence). CDR3 length equals 13 residues. CDR3 nucleotides: TGCAGTGCTACCCGGGAGGGGGGCTACGAGCAGTACTTC. Protein: CSATREGGYEQYF.

V gene TRBV9 combines with J gene TRBJ2-5, with D perhaps assigned TRBD1 or TRBD2 (5 bases each). V was trimmed by 0 bases and J by 1 base, leaving 10 bases between them. CDR1 and CDR2 (germline): SGDLS, YYNGEE. This CDR3 has 15 residues. The CDR3 is CASSVGRGPQETQYF. CDR3 DNA: TGTGCCAGCAGCGTAGGCCGGGGCCCCCAAGAGACCCAGTACTTC.

There are many counts of this clonotype. The rearrangement links TRBV10-3 to TRBJ2-2; 10 positions agree with TRBD1. The germline gives CDR1 ENHRY, CDR2 SYGVKD. The CDR3 sequence is 18 residues long. V gave up 1 base and J gave up 0 bases; unmatched junction bases: 5. CDR3 protein: CAISEWRDRGPNTGELFF. The CDR3 nucleotides read TGTGCCATCAGTGAGTGGAGGGACAGGGGCCCGAACACCGGGGAGCTGTTTTTT.

This clonotype was seen only a few times. In nucleotides, the CDR3 is TGTGCCAGCAGCCACAACTTGTGGTTAGCCAAAAACATTCAGTACTTC. As protein: CASSHNLWLAKNIQYF. The chain carries TRBV7-6 and TRBJ2-4; the D is unclear. V lost 5 bases and J lost 0, with 14 bases in between. This CDR3 region has 16 residues. Germline V CDR1 and CDR2: SGHVS, FNYEAQ.

This clonotype occurred many times. This chain uses TRBV25-1 with TRBJ1-2, with D perhaps matching TRBD1 (6 bases). The length of the CDR3 is 18 residues. V was trimmed by 6 bases and J by 2 bases, leaving 25 bases between them. The germline V gene encodes CDR1 MGHDK and CDR2 SYGVNS. CDR3 region: CASRGLGGGTELNYGYTF. The CDR3 nucleotides are TGTGCCAGCAGGGGACTCGGGGGCGGGACCGAATTGAACTATGGCTACACCTTC.

This clonotype was seen a handful of times. CDR3 coding DNA: TGTGCCAGCAGCTTGGTCGTCTTTGGAAACACCATATATTTT. Its protein product is CASSLVVFGNTIYF. The chain couples TRBV5-5 to TRBJ1-3, with D hard to call. Deletions cut 0 bases from V and 3 bases from J, with 7 bases between. Germline V gene data show CDR1 as SGHKS and CDR2 as YYEKEE (reference sequence). This CDR3 contains 14 residues.

J is TRBJ2-7 and V is TRBV11-2, with 9 bases identical to TRBD2. With V trimmed by 5 bases and J by 3 bases, 5 bases remained unmatched. Germline loops: CDR1 SGHAT, CDR2 FQNNGV. This CDR3 has 14 amino acids. The CDR3 nucleotides read TGTGCCAGCAGCCCGACTAGCGGATACTACGAGCAGTACTTC. Protein sequence: CASSPTSGYYEQYF.

This clonotype showed up many times. The CDR3 bases are TGTGCCAGCAGCTTAACTAGCGGTTCATGGGAGACCCAGTACTTC. Its protein product is CASSLTSGSWETQYF. V and J are TRBV7-9 and TRBJ2-5, with TRBD2 identical over 8 bases. Looked up from germline, CDR1 is SEHNR and CDR2 is FQNEAQ (reference sequence). Germline trimming cut 2 bases from V and 5 bases from J; bases unmatched to any gene: 7. The CDR3 is 15 amino acids.

The chain carries TRBV7-2 and TRBJ2-7; 7 bases fit TRBD1. V lost 5 bases to trimming and J lost 2 bases; unmatched junction nucleotides: 6. The CDR3 has 14 amino acids. Germline loops: CDR1 SGHTA, CDR2 FQGNSA. In nucleotides, the CDR3 is TGTGCCAGCAGCAAATCCGGACAGGCCTACGAGCAGTACTTC. Its translation is CASSKSGQAYEQYF.

V and J are TRBV20-1 and TRBJ2-3; D is possibly TRBD2 (5 bases). The CDR3 contains 12 residues. Between the trimmed V and J ends, which lost 3 bases and 10 bases, there was a span of 14 bases. Germline CDR1 DFQATT, CDR2 SNEGSKA (reference sequence). DNA of the CDR3: TGCAGTGCTAGGGTAGCGTCCGTGGCGCAGTATTTT. It translates to CSARVASVAQYF.

A note on this clonotype: A clone one base away is much larger, so this may be a read error. CDR3: CASSQGLAGLYDQYF. The CDR3 DNA reads as TGTGCCAGCAGCCAAGGACTAGCGGGCTTATACGATCAGTACTTC. The gene calls are TRBV3-1 and TRBJ2-7; 10 bases map to TRBD2. The CDR3 is 15 residues long. Germline CDR1 reads LGHDT; CDR2 reads YNNKEL (reference sequence).

This clonotype has more than one count but fewer than ten. The V and J genes are TRBV4-3 and TRBJ2-2; no clear D. V lost 4 bases, J lost 6 bases, and 6 bases lay in between. Germline V CDR1 and CDR2: LGHNA, YSLEER. CDR3 length: 12 amino acids. The CDR3: CASSPYAGELFF. The CDR3 bases are TGCGCCAGCAGCCCTTATGCCGGGGAGCTGTTTTTT.

This clonotype came up many times. The V gene is TRBV7-2, the J gene TRBJ2-1; 8 bases line up with TRBD2. The V and J ends lost 5 bases and 3 bases, in that order; junction bases with no gene match: 9. Germline CDR1 is SGHTA and CDR2 is FQGNSA. The length of the CDR3 is 16 residues. The CDR3 protein is CASSRAIAGIYNEQFF. The CDR3 nucleotides read TGTGCCAGCAGCAGAGCGATAGCGGGAATCTACAATGAGCAGTTCTTC.

The chain employs TRBV6-2 or TRBV6-3 and TRBJ2-5, with TRBD1 matching 9 bases. Unmatched junction bases numbered 10, after V lost 6 bases and J lost 2 bases. CDR3 length: 16 residues. Germline V gene data show CDR1 as MNHEY and CDR2 as SVGEGT. The CDR3 region is CASSPGQGDSQETQYF. In nucleotides, the CDR3 is TGTGCCAGCAGCCCGGGACAGGGAGATTCACAAGAGACCCAGTACTTC.

J is TRBJ1-5 and V is TRBV7-2; TRBD1 might be the D (5 bases). The CDR3 runs 14 residues. Germline V lookup: CDR1 SGHTA, CDR2 FQGNSA. Trimming stripped 6 bases from V and 7 bases from J, with 16 bases between. CDR3 in DNA: TGTGCCAGCAGTGCGGGGGGGGTCCTCCAGCCCCAGCATTTT. This codes for CASSAGGVLQPQHF.

This clonotype was observed many times. This chain links TRBV7-2 with TRBJ2-3; 9 bases match TRBD2. This CDR3 has 16 residues. Per germline, CDR1 SGHTA and CDR2 FQGNSA. J lost 10 bases, V lost 2 bases, and 13 bases had no gene match. This CDR3 is CASSLIRGGRAIPQYF. The DNA of the CDR3 is TGTGCCAGCAGCTTAATTCGAGGCGGGAGGGCAATCCCGCAGTATTTT.

This clonotype has ten or more counts. V usage is TRBV29-1 and J usage is TRBJ2-7, with TRBD1 matching 7 bases. Germline V gene sequence: CDR1 SQVTM, CDR2 ANQGSEA. The CDR3 runs to 13 residues. The V segment lost 7 bases and the J segment 1 base; nucleotides outside the gene matches: 7. The CDR3 DNA is TGCAGCGCAACCGGGACAGATTCCTACGAGCAGTACTTC. Protein sequence: CSATGTDSYEQYF.

In its sample, this clonotype was seen many times. This rearrangement joins TRBV2 to TRBJ1-4; no firm D call. Germline loops: CDR1 SNHLY, CDR2 FYNNEI. The V end lost 7 bases, the J end lost 6 bases, and 3 bases lay between the germline ends. The CDR3 has 10 amino acids. The CDR3 DNA follows: TGTGCCAGCAAGGATGAAAAACTGTTTTTT. Protein sequence: CASKDEKLFF.

This clonotype has a count of ten or more. The chain links TRBV29-1 to TRBJ1-5; TRBD1 is a possible D gene (6 bases). In germline, CDR1 is SQVTM, CDR2 ANQGSEA. This CDR3 spans 14 amino acids. V was trimmed by 4 bases and J by 2 bases, leaving 12 bases between them. As DNA, the CDR3 is TGCAGCGTTGGGCCAGGGGAGGGCAATCAGCCCCAGCATTTT. The encoded protein is CSVGPGEGNQPQHF.

The table lists this clonotype with many counts. A junction boundary mismatches the germline segment, possibly from a read error. The rearrangement uses TRBV7-2 and TRBJ2-3, with 12 bases fitting TRBD2. This CDR3 has 16 amino acids. Germline V lookup: CDR1 SGHTA, CDR2 FQGNSA. CDR3 sequence (DNA): TGTGCCAGCATCTTAGACCGACTAGCGGGAGCAGATACGCAGTATTTT. Amino acid sequence: CASILDRLAGADTQYF.